These 25 T cell receptor beta chains came from one sample sequenced in a study of shared clonotypes between healthy human individuals. Clones were sequenced by immunoSEQ multiplex PCR, and TCRdb holds only the in-frame ones, with some missing. Counted here are hundreds of thousands of clones, approximately 75% occurring once; the ten biggest clones make up 1.8%. Material for sequencing was memory CD4+ T cells sorted from blood. As to subset: CD45RA-negative fraction. All receptors derive from a woman between 25 and 40 years old in good health.

This clone has a count of ten or more. The chain carries TRBV6-1 and TRBJ2-1; weak D call: TRBD2 (6 bases). The CDR3 has 15 residues. Germline V gene lookup returns CDR1 MNHNS and CDR2 SASEGT. Deletions cut 8 bases from V and 4 bases from J, with 18 bases between. CDR3 sequence (DNA): TGTGCCAGCGCCGAGGGGAGACTAGAGTACAATGAGCAGTTCTTC. This sequence encodes CASAEGRLEYNEQFF.

V is TRBV28 and J is TRBJ2-3; 7 bases fit TRBD1. Trimming cost V 6 bases and J 0 bases; bases outside gene matches: 9. Germline CDR1 and CDR2: MDHEN and SYDVKM. CDR3 length equals 16 residues. The CDR3 nucleotides are TGTGCCAGCAGAGAATCAGGGACAGCTAGCACAGATACGCAGTATTTT. Encoded protein: CASRESGTASTDTQYF.

The chain has TRBV25-1 and TRBJ1-5; maybe TRBD1 (5 bases). Germline V gene lookup returns CDR1 MGHDK and CDR2 SYGVNS. This CDR3 region has 17 residues. V lost 1 base and J lost 0, with 13 bases in between. The CDR3 reads CASSESTGGNSNQPQHF. Here the CDR3 DNA reads TGTGCCAGCAGTGAATCCACCGGGGGAAATAGCAATCAGCCCCAGCATTTT.

The gene calls are TRBV5-3 and TRBJ2-7, with a weak D call TRBD2 (6 bases). TRBV5-3 is recorded as an ORF, its role being uncertain. Trimming pared 4 bases from V and 4 bases from J, leaving 18 bases between. The CDR3 has 15 amino acids. CDR3 sequence (DNA): TGTGCCAGAAGCCGGGACTCGGGCGGTCTTTACGAGCAGTACTTC. Protein sequence: CARSRDSGGLYEQYF.

This clone appeared a few times. The chain joins TRBV4-1 to TRBJ2-1; D ambiguous. Deletions cut 1 base from V and 7 bases from J, with 14 bases between. This CDR3 has 15 amino acids. Germline V gene data show CDR1 as MGHRA and CDR2 as YSYEKL. CDR3 sequence reads: CASSQGFSPFNEQFF. CDR3 nucleotide sequence: TGCGCCAGCAGCCAAGGATTTAGCCCTTTTAATGAGCAGTTCTTC.

This clone was seen just once. For the CDR3, the DNA is TGTGCCAGCAGAAAAAGGGGGCAGGGTATGATACGGCAGTTCTTC. Translated: CASRKRGQGMIRQFF. The chain couples TRBV28 to TRBJ2-1; 7 bases are a match to TRBD1. This CDR3 has 15 residues. Germline CDR1 MDHEN, CDR2 SYDVKM. The trim removed 6 bases at V and 12 bases at J, leaving 17 bases unmatched.

This clone turned up a few times. This chain joins TRBV6-1 and TRBJ1-2; D uncertain. The ends were cut back, 6 bases at V and 4 bases at J, with 12 bases in the middle. Per the germline V gene, CDR1 is MNHNS and CDR2 is SASEGT. The CDR3 contains 13 residues. CDR3 residues: CASSTSTFYGYTF. The CDR3 coding sequence is TGTGCCAGCAGCACCTCGACCTTCTATGGCTACACCTTC.

This chain uses TRBV18 with TRBJ2-1; tentatively, D is TRBD1 (8 bases). Germline CDR1 KGHSH, CDR2 LQKENI. V was cut by 4 bases and J by 0 bases, with 13 bases left in between. The CDR3 contains 16 residues. The CDR3 reads CASSRTGGASYNEQFF. DNA of the CDR3: TGTGCCAGCTCACGAACAGGGGGGGCCTCCTACAATGAGCAGTTCTTC. The variable domain in full, completed from reference TRBV18 and TRBJ2-1, reads NAGVMQNPRHLVRRRGQEARLRCSPMKGHSHVYWYRQLPEEGLKFMVYLQKENIIDESGMPKERFSAEFPKEGPSILRIQQVVRGDSAAYFCASSRTGGASYNEQFFGPGTRLTVL.

This chain links TRBV6-1 with TRBJ2-7; 8 nucleotides match TRBD2. After removal of 6 bases from V and 2 bases from J, the junction contained 6 bases not matched to a gene. Per germline, CDR1 MNHNS and CDR2 SASEGT. This CDR3 has 14 residues. The CDR3 reads CASSLAGSTYEQYF. The CDR3 DNA sequence: TGTGCCAGCAGCTTAGCGGGGTCAACCTACGAGCAGTACTTC.

This chain links TRBV6-6 with TRBJ1-5; D not resolved. The germline V gene has CDR1 MNHNY and CDR2 SVGAGI (reference sequence). The CDR3 runs 16 residues. The V and J ends lost 2 bases and 5 bases respectively, with 16 bases between them. This CDR3 reads CASSYPQFGSDQPQHF. Written as DNA, the CDR3 is TGTGCCAGCAGTTACCCCCAGTTCGGGAGCGATCAGCCCCAGCATTTT.

The rearrangement links TRBV9 to TRBJ2-7; D possibly matches TRBD1 or TRBD2 (5 bases each). CDR1 SGDLS and CDR2 YYNGEE come from the germline V gene. The CDR3 length is 14 residues. With 6 bases removed from V and 1 base from J, the gap between germline ends came to 14 bases. CDR3 region: CASTPGWGSYEQYF. The CDR3 nucleotides read TGTGCCAGCACTCCCGGTTGGGGGTCCTACGAGCAGTACTTC. Supplemented by reference TRBV9 and TRBJ2-7, the full variable domain reads DSGVTQTPKHLITATGQRVTLRCSPRSGDLSVYWYQQSLDQGLQFLIQYYNGEERAKGNILERFSAQQFPDLHSELNLSSLELGDSALYFCASTPGWGSYEQYFGPGTRLTVT.

With regard to this clone: Given a far larger clone just one base away, this is likely a sequencing read error. Other DNA sequences from this sample encode an identical CDR3 as well. The V call is TRBV28, the J call TRBJ1-5; D uncertain. The CDR3 totals 15 residues. V lost 6 bases to trimming and J lost 10 bases, with 22 bases between them. Germline lookup yields CDR1 MDHEN and CDR2 SYDVKM. The CDR3 is CASRTADKALQPQHF. The DNA of the CDR3 is TGTGCCAGCAGAACCGCCGACAAGGCTCTTCAACCCCAGCATTTT.

This clone occurred many times. The chain links TRBV7-9 to TRBJ1-1; D not certain. V was shortened by 5 bases and J by 0 bases, with 13 bases between the two germline ends. CDR1 SEHNR and CDR2 FQNEAQ come from the germline V gene (reference sequence). The CDR3 totals 15 residues. The DNA for the CDR3 is TGTGCCAGCAGCCCCTCGGGGAGTTTGAACACTGAAGCTTTCTTT. Translation gives CASSPSGSLNTEAFF.

This chain joins TRBV10-3 and TRBJ2-5, with 8 bases that match TRBD2. This CDR3 has 15 residues. The trim removed 4 bases at V and 1 base at J, leaving 5 bases unmatched. Germline CDR1 reads ENHRY; CDR2 reads SYGVKD. The CDR3 loop reads CAISGQTSGQETQYF. CDR3 DNA: TGTGCCATCAGTGGGCAAACTAGCGGCCAAGAGACCCAGTACTTC.

V is TRBV20-1 and J is TRBJ2-2; no definite D call. Looked up from germline, CDR1 is DFQATT and CDR2 is SNEGSKA (reference sequence). This CDR3 has 11 amino acids. Trimming left V 6 bases short and J 6 bases short, with 8 bases between. This chain's CDR3 is CSAPGPGELFF. The CDR3, as DNA: TGCAGTGCCCCCGGGCCCGGGGAGCTGTTTTTT.

This clone was seen once. This chain joins TRBV4-1 and TRBJ2-5, with 10 bases lining up with TRBD1. Per germline, CDR1 MGHRA and CDR2 YSYEKL. The CDR3 has 17 amino acids. Germline trimming cut 1 base from V and 4 bases from J; bases unmatched to any gene: 9. CDR3 nucleotide sequence: TGCGCCAGCAGCCAAGGCACGGGACAGGGGTATCGAGAGACCCAGTACTTC. This translates into CASSQGTGQGYRETQYF.

The chain links TRBV2 to TRBJ2-1; TRBD1 agrees at 7 bases. There are 15 residues in the CDR3. The V gene end was trimmed by 6 bases and the J gene end by 2 bases; junction bases not matched to a gene: 7. Germline CDR1 SNHLY, CDR2 FYNNEI. CDR3 loop: CASRIGDRAYNEQFF. The CDR3 DNA sequence: TGTGCCAGCAGAATAGGGGACAGAGCCTACAATGAGCAGTTCTTC.

The J gene is TRBJ2-1, the V gene TRBV19, with 12 bases matching TRBD2. V was pared by 5 bases and J by 6 bases, with 14 bases of the junction left unmatched. The CDR3 is 18 amino acids. Germline CDR1 LNHDA, CDR2 SQIVND (reference sequence). The CDR3 loop is CASSSGGSSGRGGNEQFF. The CDR3 nucleotides read TGTGCCAGTAGTTCCGGTGGCTCTAGCGGGAGGGGAGGCAATGAGCAGTTCTTC.

This clone was counted between two and nine times. This chain uses TRBV4-1 with TRBJ1-6, with D unresolved. From germline, CDR1 is MGHRA and CDR2 YSYEKL. Trimming took off 0 bases at V and 9 bases at J, with 6 bases between the two ends. The CDR3 is 13 amino acids. In nucleotides, the CDR3 is TGCGCCAGCAGCCAAGAGAGTGGTTCACCCCTCCACTTT. Translating it yields CASSQESGSPLHF.

This chain joins TRBV19 and TRBJ2-5; D gene uncertain. Germline-derived CDR1 and CDR2 are LNHDA and SQIVND (reference sequence). The CDR3 runs to 12 residues. Here the CDR3 reads CGVAEFRETQYF. DNA of the CDR3: TGTGGGGTGGCGGAATTTCGAGAGACCCAGTACTTC.

This chain uses TRBV29-1 with TRBJ2-7; 10 bases agree with TRBD2. This CDR3 has 16 amino acids. Unmatched junction bases numbered 15, after V lost 4 bases and J lost 6 bases. CDR1 SQVTM and CDR2 ANQGSEA come from the germline V gene. CDR3 loop: CSVVDSGRPGVIEQYF. CDR3 nucleotide sequence: TGCAGCGTTGTGGATAGCGGGAGGCCCGGGGTAATCGAGCAGTACTTC.

J is TRBJ2-6 and V is TRBV4-2; D possibly corresponds to TRBD2 (6 bases). The germline gives CDR1 LGHNA, CDR2 YNFKEQ. Trimming took off 0 bases at V and 0 bases at J, with 12 bases between the two ends. CDR3 length: 18 residues. CDR3 DNA sequence: TGTGCCAGCAGCCAAGATAAGGCGGGATTCTCTGGGGCCAACGTCCTGACTTTC. This translates into CASSQDKAGFSGANVLTF.

This clone showed up just a few times. The gene calls are TRBV7-3 and TRBJ1-1, with D possibly TRBD1 on 5 matching bases. Germline V gives CDR1 SGHTA, CDR2 FQGTGA. The CDR3 covers 16 residues. The V gene lost 6 bases and the J gene lost 1 base, with 18 bases spanning the gap. CDR3 residues: CASSSAWGRENTEAFF. In DNA form, the CDR3 reads TGTGCCAGCAGTTCGGCGTGGGGACGGGAGAACACTGAAGCTTTCTTT.

This clone has just one count. This sequence joins TRBV10-2 and TRBJ2-7; 7 nucleotides align to TRBD2. The CDR3 runs to 15 residues. Trimming cost V 4 bases and J 3 bases; bases outside gene matches: 9. The germline gives CDR1 WSHSY, CDR2 SAAADI. DNA for the CDR3: TGCGCCAGCAGTGGGCCCCTAGCGGCAAACTACGAGCAGTACTTC. Translated, it gives CASSGPLAANYEQYF.

Here the CDR3 DNA reads TGTGCCAGCAGCCCACGGGGTCTAGCGGGGGGCACAGATACGCAGTATTTT. Its translation: CASSPRGLAGGTDTQYF. The chain employs TRBV7-8 and TRBJ2-3; 10 bases are shared with TRBD2. This CDR3 has 17 residues. With V trimmed by 5 bases and J by 1 base, 9 bases remained unmatched. The germline CDR1 and CDR2 sequences are SGHVS and FQNEAQ.